This T cell receptor (beta chain) was identified during a study of T cells after posttransplantation cyclophosphamide. Study-wide results and caveats: Later post-transplant blood repertoires were often dominated by donor CD8+ memory clones. Skin or GI-infiltrating T cells shared few TRB sequences with blood. TRB clonality was highly associated with recipient CMV seropositivity and reactivation.

TCRdb's copy holds only in-frame clones and misses some; the assay was immunoSEQ multiplex PCR. The sample offers under 20,000 clones and no singletons, the top ten holding about 0.54%. This clone has a count of ten or more. Antigen specificity is unknown. A marrow graft followed busulfan-fludarabine conditioning, with cyclophosphamide on days +3 and +4. This CDR3 has 17 amino acids. J was trimmed by 3 bases and V by 3 bases; bases with no gene match: 12. Germline loops: CDR1 KGHSH, CDR2 LQKENI. This chain links TRBV18 with TRBJ2-3; 7 nucleotides match TRBD2. The clonotype comes from a female patient aged 25-40 years who received an allogeneic stem cell transplant from a related donor, was CMV-positive, and had no GVHD. Some T cells may be provided by the graft donor. The source material was PBMCs, sampled after allogeneic stem cell transplant with posttransplant cyclophosphamide. CDR3 amino acids: CASSPFPQREITDTQYF. CDR3 in DNA: TGTGCCAGCTCACCTTTTCCCCAGCGGGAAATAACAGATACGCAGTATTTT.